This TCR beta chain was sequenced for a study of blood T cell repertoires in COVID-19. Study overall: Both acute and convalescent COVID-19 samples were obtained from the United States, Italy and Spain. Nucleic acid was either cDNA or gDNA, and it came from T cells, B-cell-depleted T cells, or PBMCs.

CDR1 SGHNT and CDR2 YENEEA come from the germline V gene. The CDR3 extends over 15 amino acids. After removal of 5 bases from V and 8 bases from J, the junction contained 6 bases not matched to a gene. As handled by the study authors: Amplification with reference gene primers provided the estimates of nucleated cell counts. Libraries were prepared by immunoSEQ multiplex PCR; TCRdb keeps only in-frame clonotypes and omits some of them. V and J calls and clone size are as listed in that table; D and trimming were resolved from the DNA. The sample yields around 25,000 clones, 85% to 90% seen once. The specimen was peripheral blood. The sequence was obtained from a human donor in a cohort sampled during active COVID-19. The gene calls are TRBV11-3 and TRBJ2-1; 13 bases match TRBD2. The CDR3 DNA reads as TGTGCCAGCAGCCCGGGACTAGCGGGACTGGATGAGCAGTTCTTC. It yields the protein CASSPGLAGLDEQFF.